This TCR beta chain was recovered during a study of cytomegalovirus exposure and HLA in healthy donors (TCRdb year 2017). Looking at the study overall: The roughly 650 repertoires of the first cohort and the 95 to 150 validation repertoires were produced on the same platform, according to a later analysis. The aim of the study was to test whether cataloging public T cell receptors could identify signatures of past pathogen exposure. A separate validation cohort of roughly 130 different subjects was used in addition to the approximately 640-subject first cohort. High-throughput TCR immunosequencing, statistical association of individual TCRs with disease status, and machine learning were combined to predict cytomegalovirus infection status. Study-wide findings and limitations: Most TCR sequences were seen in very few donors, while some public TCRs were found in many individuals. The validation cohort had no HLA typing available for a later analysis, so co-occurrence within that cohort was assessed over all 110 or so repertoires. Subsequent analysis determined that TCRs grouped into clusters in the first cohort also showed a tendency toward co-occurrence across the 120 validation repertoires, and roughly 95% of cluster scores exceeded 0. The authors suggested that the approach could potentially be extended to other disease states and immunological phenotypes. Cytomegalovirus status was reported to be diagnosed by the classifier with high specificity and sensitivity in both the original and validation cohorts. A total of 164 TCR beta chains were listed by the study as associated with cytomegalovirus. In vitro tests confirmed that a few of the cytomegalovirus-associated TCR beta chains recognize cytomegalovirus antigens.

In the case of this clone: Its target antigen remains unknown. There are no base qualities to consult, and no much larger clone falls within one base.

Donors formed part of the validation cohort, which comprised over a hundred subjects and was distinct from the first cohort of some 700 subjects. Libraries were constructed by the immunoSEQ multiplex PCR assay. In the original analysis: To diagnose cytomegalovirus status from the catalog of TCR beta chain sequences, a statistical classification framework was built. TCRdb took over this immuneACCESS table, retaining in-frame rearrangements with V and J assigned. Such tables are incomplete; in checked studies, under half of the missing clones stem from an unresolved V gene, and the remainder is unexplained. V and J calls and clone size follow that table, whereas D and trimming were derived from the DNA. This sample has about 65,000 clones in its table, and around 95% of those were observed once. About 4.3% of the sample lies in the top ten. From the germline V gene, CDR1 is SNHLY and CDR2 is FYNNEI. The junction shows trimming of 5 bases on V and 7 bases on J, plus 11 bases between the germline ends. Reading from cysteine to phenylalanine, the CDR3 counts 13 amino acids. Only the CDR3 portion is preserved as DNA: 39 bases, with reading frame beginning at the first base.

The sequencing sample was made of PBMCs. The V and J genes are TRBV2 and TRBJ2-2; the D segment could be TRBD1, given 6 matching bases. The sequence came from a man aged 18-30 years in good health and CMV-seropositive. The CDR3 region has the sequence CASSLGAVGELFF. The nucleotide sequence is given as TGTGCCAGCAGTCTGGGGGCTGTCGGGGAGCTGTTTTTT.